This is a list of T cell receptor beta chains from one sample in a study of early T cells in non-severe SARS-CoV-2 infection. One entry per CDR3 protein, called by TCRdb with MiXCR from the 5' RACE reads. The table includes tens of thousands of distinct CDR3 sequences, 3.5% to 5% detected once. Sequencing was carried out using whole blood. All receptors come from an adult who was a healthcare worker with PCR-confirmed SARS-CoV-2 infection or an uninfected control (not recorded which). The CDR3 runs from the conserved cysteine through the conserved F or W. Fields, in order: J gene, D gene, clone size, V gene, CDR3 DNA, CDR3 protein. A D gene is named only where the DNA matches it firmly. The size of a clone is reported for some rows only, either as once, few or many, or as a class for expanded clones.

>TRBJ2-6|NA|many|TRBV6-6
TGTGCCAGCAGTTACAGAGGGAGTGCTGGGGCCAACGTCCTGACTTTC
CASSYRGSAGANVLTF
>TRBJ2-7|NA|NA|TRBV18
TGTGCCAGCTCACCACCGTCCAGGGACCCCTCCTACGAGCAGTACTTC
CASSPPSRDPSYEQYF
>TRBJ2-1|TRBD1|many|TRBV7-9
TGTGCCAGCAGCTCCAAACAGGGGGTATCCTACAATGAGCAGTTCTTC
CASSSKQGVSYNEQFF
>TRBJ2-3|NA|few|TRBV28
TGTGCCAGCAGCCGGCCGGGACATCGCACAGATACGCAGTATTTT
CASSRPGHRTDTQYF
>TRBJ1-1|NA|many|TRBV5-1
TGCGCCAGCAGCGCGACGGAAGGCGCTGAAGCTTTCTTT
CASSATEGAEAFF
>TRBJ1-1|TRBD1|few|TRBV6-1
TGTGCCAGCAGGAACAGGGGGCGGACTGAAGCTTTCTTT
CASRNRGRTEAFF
>TRBJ2-3|NA|few|TRBV27
TGTGCCAGCAGTTCCCCGGCCAGATCCGCTGGGAGCACAGATACGCAGTATTTT
CASSSPARSAGSTDTQYF
>TRBJ1-3|NA|many|TRBV24-1
TGTGCCCCACCACTTCGAGAGTCTGGAAACACCATATATTTT
CAPPLRESGNTIYF
>TRBJ1-5|TRBD1|NA|TRBV5-1
TGCGCCAGCAGTTGGACAGGGGACAGCCATCAGCCCCAGCATTTT
CASSWTGDSHQPQHF
>TRBJ2-5|TRBD1|many|TRBV29-1
TGCAGCGCCAACGCCGGGACAGGGGTCGAGACCCAGTACTTC
CSANAGTGVETQYF
>TRBJ2-6|NA|many|TRBV6-6
TGTGCCAGCAGTCACCTATCAGTCTCTGGGGCCAACGTCCTGACTTTC
CASSHLSVSGANVLTF
>TRBJ2-7|NA|NA|TRBV29-1
TGCAGCGTTGGAGGTTTGTGGGGCGAGCAGTACTTC
CSVGGLWGEQYF
>TRBJ1-5|NA|many|TRBV19
TGTGCCAGTAGTATAAGGGACGGGGATCAGCCCCAGCATTTT
CASSIRDGDQPQHF
>TRBJ2-1|TRBD2|many|TRBV4-2
TGTGCCAGCCGGTCTAGCGGGGCACACAATGAGCAGTTCTTC
CASRSSGAHNEQFF
>TRBJ1-6|NA|NA|TRBV7-2
TGTGCCAGCAGCAACTCCCCCTGGGGGGAATCACCCCTCCACTTT
CASSNSPWGESPLHF